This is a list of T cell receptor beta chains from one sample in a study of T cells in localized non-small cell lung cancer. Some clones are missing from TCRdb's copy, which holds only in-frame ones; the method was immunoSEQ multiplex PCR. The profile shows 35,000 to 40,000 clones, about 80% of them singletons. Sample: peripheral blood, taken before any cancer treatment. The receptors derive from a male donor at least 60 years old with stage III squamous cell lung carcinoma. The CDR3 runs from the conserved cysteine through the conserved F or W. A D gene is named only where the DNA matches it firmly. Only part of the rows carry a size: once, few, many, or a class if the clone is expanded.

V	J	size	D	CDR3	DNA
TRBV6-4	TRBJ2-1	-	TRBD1	CASSGTGGLYNEQFF	TGTGCCAGCAGTGGAACAGGGGGCCTATACAATGAGCAGTTCTTC
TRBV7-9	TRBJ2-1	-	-	CASSLVGAENEQFF	TGTGCCAGCAGCTTAGTGGGGGCTGAAAATGAGCAGTTCTTC
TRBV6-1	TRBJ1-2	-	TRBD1	CASSRDRDRYGYTF	TGTGCCAGCAGTAGAGACAGGGATCGCTATGGCTACACCTTC
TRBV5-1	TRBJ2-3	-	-	CASSPLGPSTDTQYF	TGCGCCAGCAGCCCCCTGGGTCCTAGCACAGATACGCAGTATTTT
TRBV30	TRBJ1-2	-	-	CAWSKGKSYGYTF	TGTGCCTGGAGTAAGGGGAAGTCGTATGGCTACACCTTC
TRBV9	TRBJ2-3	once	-	CASSVLYTDTQYF	TGTGCCAGCAGCGTACTCTACACAGATACGCAGTATTTT
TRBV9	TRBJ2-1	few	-	CASSPTRDEQFF	TGTGCCAGCAGCCCCACTAGAGATGAGCAGTTCTTC
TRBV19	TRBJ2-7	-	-	CASSVNRVSYEQYF	TGTGCCAGTAGTGTGAACAGGGTCTCCTACGAGCAGTACTTC
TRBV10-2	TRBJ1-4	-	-	CASSDPGATNEKLFF	TGCGCCAGCAGTGATCCCGGAGCAACTAATGAAAAACTGTTTTTT
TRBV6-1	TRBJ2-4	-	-	CASSSGLKNIQYF	TGTGCCAGCAGTTCTGGACTAAAAAACATTCAGTACTTC
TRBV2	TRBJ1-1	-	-	CASSERAVTEAFF	TGTGCCAGCAGTGAAAGGGCGGTCACTGAAGCTTTCTTT
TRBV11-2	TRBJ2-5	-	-	CASSSSRPETQYF	TGTGCCAGCAGCTCCTCTAGGCCAGAGACCCAGTACTTC
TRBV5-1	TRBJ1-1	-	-	CASAEGGGDTEAFF	TGCGCCAGCGCCGAGGGGGGAGGTGACACTGAAGCTTTCTTT
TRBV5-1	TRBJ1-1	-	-	CASRFEMGVGKNTEAFF	TGCGCCAGCAGATTCGAAATGGGGGTAGGTAAGAACACTGAAGCTTTCTTT
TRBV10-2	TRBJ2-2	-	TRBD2	CASSELAGDVGELFF	TGCGCCAGCAGTGAGCTTGCGGGAGACGTCGGGGAGCTGTTTTTT
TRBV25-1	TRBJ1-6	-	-	CASSLTPVVGGGSPLHF	TGTGCCAGCAGTCTCACCCCTGTGGTGGGTGGTGGGTCACCCCTCCACTTT
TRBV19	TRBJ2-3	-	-	CASSPQTPSTDTQYF	TGTGCCAGTAGCCCCCAAACGCCTAGCACAGATACGCAGTATTTT
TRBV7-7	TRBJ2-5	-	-	CASSLRGTGETQYF	TGTGCCAGCAGCTTAAGAGGGACGGGAGAGACCCAGTACTTC
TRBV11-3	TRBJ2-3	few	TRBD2	CASSPRTSGGSDTQYF	TGTGCCAGCAGCCCCCGGACTAGCGGGGGTTCAGATACGCAGTATTTT
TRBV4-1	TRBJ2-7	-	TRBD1	CASSQGTGGTYEQYF	TGCGCCAGCAGCCAGGGGACAGGGGGAACCTACGAGCAGTACTTC
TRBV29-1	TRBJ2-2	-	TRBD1	CSVEEARGPGELFF	TGCAGCGTTGAAGAAGCCAGGGGGCCCGGGGAGCTGTTTTTT
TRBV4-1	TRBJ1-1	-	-	CASSQGQWTEAFF	TGCGCCAGCAGCCAAGGACAGTGGACTGAAGCTTTCTTT
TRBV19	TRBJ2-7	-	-	CASSRTPSSYEQYF	TGTGCCAGTAGTAGGACCCCGAGCTCCTACGAGCAGTACTTC
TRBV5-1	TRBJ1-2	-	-	CASSSTTGSYGYTF	TGCGCCAGCAGCTCCACCACAGGGAGCTATGGCTACACCTTC
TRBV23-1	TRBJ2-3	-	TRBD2	CASSLLTSGRAADTQYF	TGCGCCAGCAGTCTATTGACTAGCGGGAGGGCCGCAGATACGCAGTATTTT
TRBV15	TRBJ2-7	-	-	CATSRGKYEQYF	TGTGCCACCAGCAGAGGAAAATACGAGCAGTACTTC
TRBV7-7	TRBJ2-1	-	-	CASSSGPRNEQFF	TGTGCCAGCAGTTCGGGGCCGCGGAATGAGCAGTTCTTC
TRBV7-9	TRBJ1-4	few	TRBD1	CASGPGTATNEKLFF	TGTGCCAGCGGACCTGGGACAGCAACTAATGAAAAACTGTTTTTT
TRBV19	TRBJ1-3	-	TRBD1	CASRPTGDSGNTIYF	TGTGCCAGTAGACCTACAGGGGATTCTGGAAACACCATATATTTT
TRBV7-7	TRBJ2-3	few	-	CASSPSARGTDTQYF	TGTGCCAGCAGCCCTAGCGCCAGGGGGACAGATACGCAGTATTTT
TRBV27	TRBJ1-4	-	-	CASSSAGVGEKLFF	TGTGCCAGCAGTTCGGCGGGGGTCGGTGAAAAACTGTTTTTT
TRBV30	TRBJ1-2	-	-	CAWSKQDSGGYTF	TGTGCCTGGAGTAAACAGGACTCGGGAGGCTACACCTTC
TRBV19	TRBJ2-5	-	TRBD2	CASSPGTSGTGAETQYF	TGTGCCAGTAGTCCCGGCACTAGCGGGACGGGGGCTGAGACCCAGTACTTC
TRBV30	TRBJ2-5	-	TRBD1	CAWAVRGQETQYF	TGTGCCTGGGCGGTGAGGGGGCAGGAGACCCAGTACTTC
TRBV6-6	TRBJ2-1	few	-	CASSSHNEQFF	TGTGCCAGCAGTTCGCACAATGAGCAGTTCTTC
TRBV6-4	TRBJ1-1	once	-	CASSEMMGTEAFF	TGTGCCAGCAGTGAGATGATGGGGACTGAAGCTTTCTTT
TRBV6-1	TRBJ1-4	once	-	CASSEVGETEKLFF	TGTGCCAGCAGTGAAGTAGGGGAAACGGAAAAACTGTTTTTT
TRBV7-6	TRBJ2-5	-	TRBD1	CASSQAGTGGKETQYF	TGTGCCAGCAGCCAAGCCGGGACAGGGGGGAAAGAGACCCAGTACTTC
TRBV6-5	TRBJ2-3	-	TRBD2	CASSPLAGVTDTQYF	TGTGCCAGCAGTCCCCTAGCGGGAGTGACAGATACGCAGTATTTT
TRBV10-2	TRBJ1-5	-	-	CASSEMGGSNQPQHF	TGCGCCAGCAGTGAGATGGGGGGGAGCAATCAGCCCCAGCATTTT
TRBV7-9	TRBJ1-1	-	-	CASSPRTAEAFF	TGTGCCAGCAGCCCCCGGACAGCTGAAGCTTTCTTT
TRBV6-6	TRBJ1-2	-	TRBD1	CASSPGTASYGYTF	TGTGCCAGCTCTCCAGGGACAGCCTCCTATGGCTACACCTTC
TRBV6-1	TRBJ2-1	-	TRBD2	CASSELAGKQFF	TGTGCCAGCAGTGAACTAGCGGGAAAGCAGTTCTTC
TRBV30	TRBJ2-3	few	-	CAWTSEGRATDTQYF	TGTGCCTGGACCTCGGAGGGCAGGGCCACAGATACGCAGTATTTT
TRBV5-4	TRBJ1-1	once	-	CASSLGGGLGSTEAFF	TGTGCCAGCAGCTTGGGAGGGGGGCTTGGGAGCACTGAAGCTTTCTTT
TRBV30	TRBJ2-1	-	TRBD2	CAWSRTSGGTYNEQFF	TGTGCCTGGAGTCGAACTAGCGGGGGGACCTACAATGAGCAGTTCTTC
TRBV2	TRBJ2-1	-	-	CASGLQGWEQFF	TGTGCCAGCGGTTTACAGGGTTGGGAGCAGTTCTTC
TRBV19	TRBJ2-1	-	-	CASSPFAGALGNEQFF	TGTGCCAGTAGCCCCTTCGCGGGGGCTCTCGGGAATGAGCAGTTCTTC
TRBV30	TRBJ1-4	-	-	CAWSWDGSEKLFF	TGTGCCTGGAGTTGGGACGGGTCTGAAAAACTGTTTTTT
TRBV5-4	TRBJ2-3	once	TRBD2	CASSFSSTSGRTDTQYF	TGTGCCAGCAGCTTTTCCTCGACTAGCGGGAGGACAGATACGCAGTATTTT
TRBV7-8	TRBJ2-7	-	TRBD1	CASSSRTGVDLEQYF	TGTGCCAGCAGCTCCCGGACAGGGGTAGATCTAGAGCAGTACTTC